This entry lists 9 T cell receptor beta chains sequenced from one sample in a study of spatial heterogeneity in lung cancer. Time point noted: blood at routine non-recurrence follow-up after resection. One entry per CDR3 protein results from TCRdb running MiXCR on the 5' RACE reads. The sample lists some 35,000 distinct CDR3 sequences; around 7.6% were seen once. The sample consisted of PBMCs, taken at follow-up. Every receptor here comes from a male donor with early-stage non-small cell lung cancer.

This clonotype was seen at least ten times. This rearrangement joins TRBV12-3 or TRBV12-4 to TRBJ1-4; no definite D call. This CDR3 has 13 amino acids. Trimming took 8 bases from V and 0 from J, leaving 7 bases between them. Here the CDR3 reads CASQLATNEKLFF. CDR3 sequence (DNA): TGTGCCAGCCAACTTGCAACTAATGAAAAACTGTTTTTT.

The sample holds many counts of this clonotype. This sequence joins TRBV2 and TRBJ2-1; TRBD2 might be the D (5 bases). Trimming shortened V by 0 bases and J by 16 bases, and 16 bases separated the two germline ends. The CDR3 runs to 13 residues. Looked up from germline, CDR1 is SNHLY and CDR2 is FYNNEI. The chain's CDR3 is CASSEALYGVNFF. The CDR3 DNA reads TGTGCCAGCAGTGAAGCGCTTTACGGGGTCAACTTCTTC.

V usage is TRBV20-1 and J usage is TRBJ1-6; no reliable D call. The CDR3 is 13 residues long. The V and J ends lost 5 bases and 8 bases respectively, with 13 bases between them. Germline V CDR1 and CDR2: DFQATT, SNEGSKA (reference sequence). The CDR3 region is CSAVAGWDSPLHF. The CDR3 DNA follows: TGCAGTGCTGTGGCGGGGTGGGATTCACCCCTCCACTTT.

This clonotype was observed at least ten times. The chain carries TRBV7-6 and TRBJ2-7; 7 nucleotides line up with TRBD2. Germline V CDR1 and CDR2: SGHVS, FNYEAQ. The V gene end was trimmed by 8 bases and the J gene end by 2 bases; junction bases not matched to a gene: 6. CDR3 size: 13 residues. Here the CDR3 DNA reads TGTGCCAGCGCTAGCGGAGGGACCTACGAGCAGTACTTC. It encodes CASASGGTYEQYF.

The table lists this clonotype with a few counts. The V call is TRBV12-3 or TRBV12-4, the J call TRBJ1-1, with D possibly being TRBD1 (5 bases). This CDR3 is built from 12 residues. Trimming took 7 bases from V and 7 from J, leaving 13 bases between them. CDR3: CASTIGTREAFF. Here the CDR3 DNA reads TGTGCCAGCACCATCGGGACCCGTGAAGCTTTCTTT.

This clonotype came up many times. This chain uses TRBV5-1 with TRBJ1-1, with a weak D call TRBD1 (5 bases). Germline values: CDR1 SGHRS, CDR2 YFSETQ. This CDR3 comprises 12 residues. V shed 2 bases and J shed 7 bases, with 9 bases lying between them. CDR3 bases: TGCGCCAGCAGCTTCGGAGACAGTGAAGCTTTCTTT. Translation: CASSFGDSEAFF.

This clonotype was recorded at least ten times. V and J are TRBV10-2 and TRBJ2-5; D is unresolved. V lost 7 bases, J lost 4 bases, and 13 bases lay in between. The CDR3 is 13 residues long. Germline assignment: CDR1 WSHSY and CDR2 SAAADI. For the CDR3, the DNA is TGCGCCAGCAAGGGTGTGGAACGAGAGACCCAGTACTTC. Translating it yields CASKGVERETQYF.

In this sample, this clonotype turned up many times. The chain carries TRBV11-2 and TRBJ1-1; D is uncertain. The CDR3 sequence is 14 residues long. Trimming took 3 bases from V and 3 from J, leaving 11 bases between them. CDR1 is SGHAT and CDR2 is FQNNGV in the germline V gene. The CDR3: CASSFVSGDTEAFF. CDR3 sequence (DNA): TGTGCCAGCAGCTTTGTCTCCGGGGACACTGAAGCTTTCTTT.

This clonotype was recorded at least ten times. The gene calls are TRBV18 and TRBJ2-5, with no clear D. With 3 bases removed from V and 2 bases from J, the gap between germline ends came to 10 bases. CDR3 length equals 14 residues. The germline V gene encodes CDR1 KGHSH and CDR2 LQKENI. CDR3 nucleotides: TGTGCCAGCTCACCTCGGGTCCTACAAGAGACCCAGTACTTC. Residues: CASSPRVLQETQYF. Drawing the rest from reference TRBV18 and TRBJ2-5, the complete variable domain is NAGVMQNPRHLVRRRGQEARLRCSPMKGHSHVYWYRQLPEEGLKFMVYLQKENIIDESGMPKERFSAEFPKEGPSILRIQQVVRGDSAAYFCASSPRVLQETQYFGPGTRLLVL.